Each of the 20 T cell receptor beta chains below was sequenced from the same sample in a study of T-cell memory formation after mild COVID-19 (dated by TCRdb to the early 2020s). Library generation was performed with 5' RACE. Sequencing relied on an Illumina NovaSeq 6000. The raw public reads went through TCRdb reprocessing: fastp at Q25, MiXCR clone calling, in-frame beta chains kept. Each CDR3 protein appears once, grouped with its most common genes and DNA. In this sample the table shows approximately 350,000 distinct CDR3 sequences, about an eighth of which occur a single time. 22% of the sample is held by the ten biggest clonotypes. Sequencing was carried out using PBMCs or a T cell subset sorted from them (not recorded which). These receptors were collected from a man between 18 and 35 years old who had mild COVID-19 (a few samples of this study predate the infection). The sample titles of this study are shuffled in the database, so cell type and time point are left out; the donor was told from shared clones.

The rearrangement uses TRBV7-8 and TRBJ2-7; D might be TRBD2 (6 bases). CDR1 and CDR2 from the germline V gene are SGHVS and FQNEAQ. Trimming removed 1 base from V and 6 bases from J, with 10 bases in between. The CDR3 consists of 13 residues. For the CDR3, the DNA is TGTGCCAGCAGCTTAGTGGGGGGTTTCGAGCAGTACGTC. This sequence encodes CASSLVGGFEQYV.

This chain joins TRBV5-1 and TRBJ2-3, with a weak D call TRBD1 (6 bases). The germline gives CDR1 SGHRS, CDR2 YFSETQ. CDR3 length: 16 residues. V lost 1 base and J lost 2, with 14 bases in between. In DNA form, the CDR3 reads TGCGCCAGCAGCTTGCCCCTAGGGGGAACCACAGATACGCAGTATTTT. Translated, it gives CASSLPLGGTTDTQYF. The variable domain in full, with the rest retrieved from reference TRBV5-1 and TRBJ2-3, is KAGVTQTPRYLIKTRGQQVTLSCSPISGHRSVSWYQQTPGQGLQFLFEYFSETQRNKGNFPGRFSGRQFSNSRSEMNVSTLELGDSALYLCASSLPLGGTTDTQYFGPGTRLTVL.

The V gene is TRBV4-3, the J gene TRBJ2-6; D is perhaps TRBD2 (5 bases). The V gene lost 0 bases and the J gene lost 0 bases, with 9 bases spanning the gap. Germline V gives CDR1 LGHNA, CDR2 YSLEER. There are 17 residues in the CDR3. The CDR3 here is CASSQDGRGSGANVLTF. CDR3 DNA sequence: TGCGCCAGCAGCCAAGATGGACGGGGCTCTGGGGCCAACGTCCTGACTTTC.

This clonotype showed up just a few times. The chain recombines TRBV15 with TRBJ1-6; 9 nucleotides match TRBD1. The CDR3 extends over 15 amino acids. Germline loops: CDR1 LNHNV, CDR2 YYDKDF (reference sequence). J was trimmed by 10 bases and V by 3 bases; bases with no gene match: 7. The CDR3 loop reads CATSRDRGFRSPLHF. CDR3 nucleotides: TGTGCCACCAGCAGGGACAGGGGTTTTCGATCACCCCTCCACTTT.

This clonotype was found many times. This chain links TRBV7-2 with TRBJ2-1, with TRBD2 matching 9 bases. This CDR3 has 15 residues. V was clipped by 5 bases and J by 5 bases; unmatched bases: 7. CDR1 is SGHTA, CDR2 FQGNSA, per germline. The CDR3 nucleotides read TGTGCCAGCAGCCCTCCGGGACTAGCTAACAATGAGCAGTTCTTC. Its translation is CASSPPGLANNEQFF.

This chain links TRBV7-2 with TRBJ1-1; TRBD1 matches at 7 bases. The CDR3 is made up of 15 amino acids. Trimming cost V 5 bases and J 0 bases; bases outside gene matches: 6. Germline V gene sequence: CDR1 SGHTA, CDR2 FQGNSA. This CDR3 is CASSLWGQLNTEAFF. In DNA form, the CDR3 reads TGTGCCAGCAGCCTATGGGGACAGTTGAACACTGAAGCTTTCTTT.

This clonotype has just a few counts. The chain joins TRBV11-2 to TRBJ2-5; D gene uncertain. This CDR3 region has 15 residues. The germline CDR1 and CDR2 sequences are SGHAT and FQNNGV. With 1 base removed from V and 1 base from J, the gap between germline ends came to 10 bases. CDR3 region: CASSLGSRGQETQYF. The CDR3 DNA sequence: TGTGCCAGCAGCTTAGGGTCCAGAGGCCAAGAGACCCAGTACTTC.

The V gene is TRBV19, the J gene TRBJ1-1; D might be TRBD1 (6 bases). This CDR3 has 13 residues. Per the germline V gene, CDR1 is LNHDA and CDR2 is SQIVND (reference sequence). V shed 3 bases and J shed 5 bases, with 10 bases lying between them. The CDR3 loop reads CASSIKGDTEAFF. The DNA of the CDR3 is TGTGCCAGTAGTATTAAGGGGGATACTGAAGCTTTCTTT.

This clonotype showed up just a few times. The chain joins TRBV20-1 to TRBJ2-5; D possibly uses TRBD1 or TRBD2 (6 bases each). The V and J ends lost 8 bases and 4 bases respectively, with 17 bases between them. There are 13 residues in the CDR3. Germline V gene sequence: CDR1 DFQATT, CDR2 SNEGSKA (reference sequence). The CDR3 DNA follows: TGCAGTATACCTTCTACGGGGGCAGAGACCCAGTACTTC. Protein sequence: CSIPSTGAETQYF.

This clonotype was observed at least ten times. The chain uses TRBV12-3 or TRBV12-4 and TRBJ1-1, with D perhaps matching TRBD1 (6 bases). Trimming removed 3 bases at V and 11 bases at J, with 13 bases between. This CDR3 comprises 12 residues. The CDR3 sequence is CASSLSDSVAFF. Written as DNA, the CDR3 is TGTGCCAGCAGTTTGTCGGACAGCGTGGCTTTCTTT.

This clonotype was detected ten times or more. The chain is built from TRBV7-8 and TRBJ2-2, with 12 positions matching TRBD1. This CDR3 comprises 17 residues. Germline V gives CDR1 SGHVS, CDR2 FQNEAQ. V shed 5 bases and J 7 bases; nucleotides not matched to a gene: 11. The CDR3 here is CASSIPGQGASGGELFF. The CDR3 DNA reads as TGTGCCAGCAGCATCCCGGGACAGGGGGCAAGTGGCGGGGAGCTGTTTTTT.

The CDR3 bases are TGTGCCAGCAGGTCGGCAGCCCCGAACACCGGGGAGCTGTTTTTT. Translating it yields CASRSAAPNTGELFF. The chain couples TRBV7-6 to TRBJ2-2, with D uncertain. V was clipped by 6 bases and J by 0 bases, with 11 bases between them. Germline V gene lookup returns CDR1 SGHVS and CDR2 FNYEAQ. The CDR3 is made up of 15 amino acids.

This clonotype was recorded a few times. CDR3 nucleotide sequence: TGTGCCAGCAGCCCAGACCCGGTTTTGAGCAGCGGCCAGTACTTC. Protein product: CASSPDPVLSSGQYF. The chain couples TRBV4-2 to TRBJ2-5; tentatively, D is TRBD2 (5 bases). The CDR3 loop spans 15 amino acids. Germline V gives CDR1 LGHNA, CDR2 YNFKEQ. The V end was cut by 4 bases, the J end by 10 bases, with 22 bases between.

This rearrangement joins TRBV7-9 to TRBJ2-7; weak D call: TRBD2 (5 bases). This CDR3 contains 16 residues. Trimming left V 1 base short and J 0 bases short, with 13 bases between. Germline V gene sequence: CDR1 SEHNR, CDR2 FQNEAQ (reference sequence). The CDR3 spells CASSLVTGMYSYEQYF. CDR3 coding DNA: TGTGCCAGCAGCTTAGTGACGGGGATGTACTCCTACGAGCAGTACTTC.

This chain links TRBV6-5 with TRBJ1-2; a possible D gene is TRBD1 (6 bases). Trimming cost V 0 bases and J 7 bases, with 18 bases left between them. This CDR3 is 16 amino acids long. From germline, CDR1 is MNHEY and CDR2 SVGAGI. The CDR3 here is CASSYSIPPGAGGYTF. CDR3 DNA: TGTGCCAGCAGTTACTCGATACCCCCGGGGGCAGGTGGCTACACCTTC.

This clonotype has ten or more counts. The chain recombines TRBV4-3 with TRBJ1-2; D gene uncertain. Per the germline V gene, CDR1 is LGHNA and CDR2 is YSLEER. CDR3 length equals 12 residues. V lost 2 bases and J lost 1, with 2 bases in between. This chain's CDR3 is CASSQSNYGYTF. The CDR3 nucleotides are TGCGCCAGCAGCCAAAGTAACTATGGCTACACCTTC.

This clonotype has a handful of counts. This CDR3 reads CASSYAGPYSNQPQHF. In nucleotides, the CDR3 is TGTGCCAGCAGTTACGCAGGGCCCTATAGCAATCAGCCCCAGCATTTT. J is TRBJ1-5 and V is TRBV6-5; tentatively, D is TRBD1 (5 bases). The CDR3 consists of 16 residues. V was trimmed by 2 bases and J by 0 bases, leaving 11 bases between them. Germline CDR1 is MNHEY and CDR2 is SVGAGI.

This clonotype was detected only a few times. The chain carries TRBV15 and TRBJ2-7, with D uncertain. Between the trimmed V and J ends, which lost 0 bases and 6 bases, there was a span of 12 bases. The length of the CDR3 is 14 residues. Per the germline V gene, CDR1 is LNHNV and CDR2 is YYDKDF (reference sequence). Here the CDR3 DNA reads TGTGCCACCAGCAGAGAAGTGGAGTCCGGCGAGCAGTACTTC. Its protein is CATSREVESGEQYF.

This chain joins TRBV6-2 or TRBV6-3 and TRBJ2-7; weak D call: TRBD2 (5 bases). V lost 6 bases and J lost 2, with 8 bases in between. Germline loops: CDR1 MNHEY, CDR2 SVGEGT. The CDR3 runs to 12 residues. The CDR3 loop reads CASSPRAYEQYV. CDR3 nucleotide sequence: TGTGCCAGCAGCCCGAGGGCCTACGAGCAGTACGTC.

This clonotype came up a few times. J is TRBJ2-6 and V is TRBV5-5; maybe TRBD1 (8 bases). CDR3 length equals 17 residues. The V end was cut by 1 base, the J end by 3 bases, with 14 bases between. Germline values: CDR1 SGHKS, CDR2 YYEKEE (reference sequence). The CDR3 region is CASSLRTGGDGANVLTF. For the CDR3, the DNA is TGTGCCAGCAGCTTGCGTACAGGGGGGGATGGGGCCAACGTCCTGACTTTC. Filled out from reference TRBV5-5 and TRBJ2-6, the complete variable domain reads DAGVTQSPTHLIKTRGQQVTLRCSPISGHKSVSWYQQVLGQGPQFIFQYYEKEERGRGNFPDRFSARQFPNYSSELNVNALLLGDSALYLCASSLRTGGDGANVLTFGAGSRLTVL.